This T cell receptor beta chain was sequenced for a study of T cell responses to AZD1222 COVID-19 vaccine. This clone was seen a single time. The method was immunoSEQ multiplex PCR; TCRdb's version includes in-frame clones alone and lacks a portion of them. The data contain over 200,000 clones, about 95% of them singletons. The CDR3 totals 15 residues. V shed 4 bases and J 2 bases; nucleotides not matched to a gene: 7. Germline CDR1 and CDR2: SGHRS and YFSETQ. This specimen was peripheral blood, taken 28 days after the second dose of the MenACWY control vaccine. This rearrangement joins TRBV5-1 to TRBJ2-5; 8 positions agree with TRBD1. The receptor was derived from an adult who received the MenACWY meningococcal vaccine as a control. Here the CDR3 DNA reads TGCGCCAGCAGCGCCCTACAGGGGGATCAAGAGACCCAGTACTTC. Encoded protein: CASSALQGDQETQYF.